This T cell receptor beta chain was sequenced for a study of cytomegalovirus exposure and HLA in healthy donors. Study-wide context: Some 85 million unique TCRs, all from HLA-typed donors, were included in an early release of the data. General study points: In a later analysis, DRB1 alleles had the most associated TCRs; HLA-C alleles the fewest. As a later analysis showed, several of the most significant clusters appeared to be linked to common viral pathogens.

A word on this clone: Antigen: not known.

With 60 Vbeta and 13 Jbeta primers, the PCR was carried out. As originally analysed: Per a later analysis, the number of unique TCR beta chains was about 80 million, of which roughly 9.9 million were shared. Method: immunoSEQ multiplex PCR; TCRdb's copy keeps in-frame clones and lacks some. V and J calls and clone size follow that table, whereas D and trimming were derived from the DNA. This table holds 90,000 to 120,000 clones, 70% to 80% found once. Trimming took 4 bases from V and 4 from J, leaving 11 bases between them. Germline CDR1 and CDR2: SNHLY and FYNNEI. The CDR3 sequence is 14 residues long.

V usage is TRBV2 and J usage is TRBJ1-5, with D possibly matching TRBD1 (6 bases). The TCR originated in a female donor in good health and CMV-seropositive. What was sequenced was PBMCs. The CDR3 DNA reads TGTGCCAGCAGTGCCACACAGGGTAATCAGCCCCAGCATTTT. Protein product: CASSATQGNQPQHF.